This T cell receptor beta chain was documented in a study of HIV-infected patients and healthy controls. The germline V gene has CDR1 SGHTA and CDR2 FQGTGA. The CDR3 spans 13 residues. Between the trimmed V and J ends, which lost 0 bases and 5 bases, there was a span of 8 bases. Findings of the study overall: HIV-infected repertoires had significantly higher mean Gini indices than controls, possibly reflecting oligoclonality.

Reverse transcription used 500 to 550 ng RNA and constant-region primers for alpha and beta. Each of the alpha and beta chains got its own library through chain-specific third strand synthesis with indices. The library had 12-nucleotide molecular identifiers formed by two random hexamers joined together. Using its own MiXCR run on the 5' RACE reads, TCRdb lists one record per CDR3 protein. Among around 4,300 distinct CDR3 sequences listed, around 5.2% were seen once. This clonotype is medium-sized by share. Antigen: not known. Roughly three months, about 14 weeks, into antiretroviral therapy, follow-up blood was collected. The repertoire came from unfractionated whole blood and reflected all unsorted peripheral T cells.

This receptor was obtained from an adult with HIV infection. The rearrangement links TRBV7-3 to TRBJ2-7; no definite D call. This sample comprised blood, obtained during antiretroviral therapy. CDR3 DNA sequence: TGTGCCAGCAGCTTAACTAATTCCCACGAGCAGTACTTC. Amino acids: CASSLTNSHEQYF.